This T cell receptor (beta chain) is from a study of T cell clonality in common variable immunodeficiency. Control and CVID samples contributed equal amounts of genomic DNA. TCRdb's copy holds only in-frame clones and misses some; the assay was immunoSEQ multiplex PCR. The sample lists 30,000 to 40,000 clones, none appearing once, the ten largest making up more than 2.5%. Trimming stripped 7 bases from V and 4 bases from J, with 32 bases between. Looked up from germline, CDR1 is MDHEN and CDR2 is SYDVKM. The CDR3 is made up of 19 amino acids. Each donor provided roughly 4.5 to 8 ml of heparinized whole blood. This clone was counted many times. The observed sequence ends 3 residues before the CDR3 terminus, with the missing tail filled in from the germline J gene.

The genes are TRBV28 and TRBJ2-7; TRBD1 is a possible D gene (6 bases). Material for sequencing was peripheral blood mononuclear cells. The TCR was taken from a person aged 18 to 70 in good health. The CDR3 bases that were read are TGTGCCAGCACCTCCAACGGTGGGGGCAGTCGCTCGCCCTTTTACGAG. Protein product: CASTSNGGGSRSPFYE. The whole CDR3 protein is CASTSNGGGSRSPFYEQYF.